This T cell receptor beta chain comes out of a study of cytomegalovirus exposure and HLA in healthy donors. General study findings and limits: The investigators catalogued some 150 TCR beta chains as cytomegalovirus-associated. With high specificity and sensitivity, the classifier reportedly diagnosed cytomegalovirus status.

The donors were part of the validation cohort, which consisted of some 120 subjects and was separate from the first cohort of around 620 subjects. Generated by immunoSEQ multiplex PCR, the TCRdb table keeps only in-frame clones and is missing some. The sample gives around 190,000 clones, more than 75% of which show up once; around 7.2% is in the top ten. This CDR3 is 18 amino acids long. Trimming removed 5 bases from V and 0 bases from J, with 19 bases in between. Per germline, CDR1 ENHRY and CDR2 SYGVKD. For this clone: What it recognizes is unknown.

The clonotype was recovered from a man between 25 and 39 years old in good health and CMV-seropositive. V gene TRBV10-3 combines with J gene TRBJ1-4; maybe TRBD1 (5 bases). Sequences were obtained from PBMCs. This CDR3 reads CAISHPQTGSATNEKLFF. The CDR3 DNA reads TGTGCCATCAGTCACCCGCAAACAGGATCTGCAACTAATGAAAAACTGTTTTTT.